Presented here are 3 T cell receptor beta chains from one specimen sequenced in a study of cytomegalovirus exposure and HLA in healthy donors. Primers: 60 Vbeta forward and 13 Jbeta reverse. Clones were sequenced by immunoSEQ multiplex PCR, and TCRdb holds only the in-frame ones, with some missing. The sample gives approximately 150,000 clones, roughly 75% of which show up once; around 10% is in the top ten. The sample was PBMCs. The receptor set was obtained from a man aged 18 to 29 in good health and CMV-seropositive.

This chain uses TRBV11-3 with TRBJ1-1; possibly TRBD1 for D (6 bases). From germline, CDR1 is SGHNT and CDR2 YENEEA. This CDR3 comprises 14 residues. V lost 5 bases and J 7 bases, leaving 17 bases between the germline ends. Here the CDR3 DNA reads TGTGCCAGCAGCCCATCCTTGGGGGCAGGTGAAGCTTTCTTT. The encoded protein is CASSPSLGAGEAFF.

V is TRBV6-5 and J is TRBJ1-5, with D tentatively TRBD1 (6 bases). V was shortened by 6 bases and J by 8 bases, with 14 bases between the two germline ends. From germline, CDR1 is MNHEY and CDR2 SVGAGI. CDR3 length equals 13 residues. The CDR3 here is CASRGGAREPQHF. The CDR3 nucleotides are TGTGCCAGCAGGGGGGGGGCGCGGGAGCCCCAGCATTTT.

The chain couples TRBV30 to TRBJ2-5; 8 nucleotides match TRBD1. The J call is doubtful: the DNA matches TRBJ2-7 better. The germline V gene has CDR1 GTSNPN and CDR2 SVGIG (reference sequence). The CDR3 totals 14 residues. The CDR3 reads CAWSAPGGVDEQYF. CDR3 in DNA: TGTGCCTGGAGTGCCCCAGGGGGCGTCGACGAGCAGTACTTC.